Listed below are T cell receptor beta chains from one sample, sequenced in a study of control samples from healthy donors and cancer patients. Libraries were prepared by immunoSEQ multiplex PCR; TCRdb keeps only in-frame clonotypes and omits some of them. The sample comprises about 150,000 clones, around 96% of which are singletons, and 5% to 6.5% rests with the top ten. Material for sequencing was blood. These TCRs come from a man between 40 and 49 years old in good health. CDR3s include the opening cysteine and the closing phenylalanine or tryptophan. The D gene is left open where the match is weak. Only part of the rows carry a size: once, few, many, or a class if the clone is expanded.

TRBJ1-3,once,NA,TRBV19,TGTGCCAGTAGTATAAAGACGTATGGAAACACCATATATTTT,CASSIKTYGNTIYF
TRBJ1-6,NA,NA,TRBV18,TGTGCCAGCTCACCACAGGGCTCCAATTCACCCCTCCACTTT,CASSPQGSNSPLHF
TRBJ1-4,NA,NA,TRBV2,TGTGCCAGCACCCTCGACAACTTCAATGAAAAACTGTTTTTT,CASTLDNFNEKLFF
TRBJ1-3,once,NA,TRBV18,TGTGCCAGCTCACTCAACTCTGGAAACACCATATATTTT,CASSLNSGNTIYF
TRBJ2-7,NA,NA,TRBV5-4,TGTGCCAGCAGCCGGTGGGGGAGATTCTACGAGCAGTACTTC,CASSRWGRFYEQYF
TRBJ2-1,NA,TRBD2,TRBV13,TGTGCCAGCAGCTTAGGGGAAGCGGGGGGGCGAAATGAGCAGTTCTTC,CASSLGEAGGRNEQFF
TRBJ1-1,NA,NA,TRBV4-3,TGCGCCAGCAGCCCGTCAGGGCCAGTCGGGACTGAAGCTTTCTTT,CASSPSGPVGTEAFF
TRBJ2-3,NA,TRBD2,TRBV28,TGTGCCAGCAGTTTAGGGGCGGGGGGGAGGACAGATACGCAGTATTTT,CASSLGAGGRTDTQYF
TRBJ2-7,NA,NA,TRBV6-5,TGTGCCAGCAGCCGGGACCCCTCCTACGAGCAGTACTTC,CASSRDPSYEQYF
TRBJ1-2,NA,NA,TRBV4-1,TGCGCCAGCAGCCAATCGGGGGACTATGGCTACACCTTC,CASSQSGDYGYTF
TRBJ2-3,NA,NA,TRBV7-9,TGTGCCAGCAGCAGGGACCCAGATACGCAGTATTTT,CASSRDPDTQYF
TRBJ1-6,NA,TRBD1,TRBV5-1,TGCGCCAGCAGCTTGGCCCAAGGACAGGGGTCGTCACCCCTCCACTTT,CASSLAQGQGSSPLHF